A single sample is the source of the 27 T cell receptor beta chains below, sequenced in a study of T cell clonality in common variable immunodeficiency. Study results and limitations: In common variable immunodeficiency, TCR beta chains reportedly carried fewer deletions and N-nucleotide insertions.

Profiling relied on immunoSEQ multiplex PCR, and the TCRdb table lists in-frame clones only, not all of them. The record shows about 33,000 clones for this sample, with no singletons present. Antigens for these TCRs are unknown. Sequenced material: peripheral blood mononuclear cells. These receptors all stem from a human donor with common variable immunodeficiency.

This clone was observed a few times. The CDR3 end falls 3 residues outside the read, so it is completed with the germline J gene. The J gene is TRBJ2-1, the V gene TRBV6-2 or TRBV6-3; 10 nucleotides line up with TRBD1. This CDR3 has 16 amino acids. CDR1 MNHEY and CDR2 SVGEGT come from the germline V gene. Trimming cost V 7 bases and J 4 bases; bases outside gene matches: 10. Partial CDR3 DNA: TGTGCCAGCAAGACCCCCGGGACAGGGGTATACAATGAG. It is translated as CASKTPGTGVYNE. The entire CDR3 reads CASKTPGTGVYNEQFF.

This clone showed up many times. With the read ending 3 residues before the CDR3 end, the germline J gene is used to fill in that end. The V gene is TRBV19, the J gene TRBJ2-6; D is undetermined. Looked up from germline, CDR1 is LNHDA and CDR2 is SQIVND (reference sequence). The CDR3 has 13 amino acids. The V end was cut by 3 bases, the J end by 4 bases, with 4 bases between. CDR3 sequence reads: CASSMAGANVLTF. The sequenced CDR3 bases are TGTGCCAGTAGTATGGCCGGGGCCAACGTC.

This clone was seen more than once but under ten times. CDR3 sequence: CASRVEGRGGEAFF. The CDR3 bases that were read are TGTGCCAGCAGAGTTGAAGGGCGGGGGGGAGAA. The rearrangement joins TRBV2 to TRBJ1-1; maybe TRBD1 (5 bases). The CDR3 is cut off 3 residues early in the read; its end comes from the germline J gene. The germline CDR1 and CDR2 sequences are SNHLY and FYNNEI. This CDR3 has 14 residues.

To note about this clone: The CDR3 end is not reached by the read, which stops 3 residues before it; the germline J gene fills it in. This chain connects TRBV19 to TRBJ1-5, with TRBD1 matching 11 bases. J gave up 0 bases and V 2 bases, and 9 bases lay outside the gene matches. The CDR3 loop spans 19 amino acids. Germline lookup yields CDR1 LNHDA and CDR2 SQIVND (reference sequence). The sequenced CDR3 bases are TGTGCCAGTAGTATAACCCGGACAGGGGGCGTACATAGCAATCAGCCC. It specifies CASSITRTGGVHSNQP. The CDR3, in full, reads CASSITRTGGVHSNQPQHF.

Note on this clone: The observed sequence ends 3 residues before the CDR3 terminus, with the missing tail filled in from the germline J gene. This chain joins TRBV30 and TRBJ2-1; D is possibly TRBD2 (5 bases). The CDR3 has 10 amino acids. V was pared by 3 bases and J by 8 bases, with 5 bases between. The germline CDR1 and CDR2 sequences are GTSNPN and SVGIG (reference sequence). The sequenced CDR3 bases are TGTGCCTGGAGGAGGGATGAG. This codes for CAWRRDE. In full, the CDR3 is CAWRRDEQFF.

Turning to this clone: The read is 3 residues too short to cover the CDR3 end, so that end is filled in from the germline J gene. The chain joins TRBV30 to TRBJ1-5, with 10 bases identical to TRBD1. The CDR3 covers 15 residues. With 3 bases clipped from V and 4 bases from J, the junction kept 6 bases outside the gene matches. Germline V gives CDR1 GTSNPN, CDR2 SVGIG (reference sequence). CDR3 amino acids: CAWSPMGQGNQPQHF. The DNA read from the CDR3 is TGTGCCTGGAGCCCTATGGGACAGGGGAATCAGCCC.

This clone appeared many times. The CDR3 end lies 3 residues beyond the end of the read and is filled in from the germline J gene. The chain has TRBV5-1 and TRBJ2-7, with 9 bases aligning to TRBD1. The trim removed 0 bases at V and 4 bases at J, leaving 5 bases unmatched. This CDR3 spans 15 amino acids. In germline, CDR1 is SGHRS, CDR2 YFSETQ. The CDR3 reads CASSLGVTGGYEQYF. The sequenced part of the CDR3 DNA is TGCGCCAGCAGCTTGGGGGTGACAGGGGGATACGAG.

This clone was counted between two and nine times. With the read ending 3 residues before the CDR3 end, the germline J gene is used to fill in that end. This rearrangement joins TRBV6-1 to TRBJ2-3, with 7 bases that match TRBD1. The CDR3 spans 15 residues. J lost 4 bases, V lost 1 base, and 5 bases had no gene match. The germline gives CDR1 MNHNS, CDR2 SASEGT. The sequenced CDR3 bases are TGTGCCAGCAGTGAAGTAACAGGGGATGCAGATACG. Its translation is CASSEVTGDADT. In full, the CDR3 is CASSEVTGDADTQYF.

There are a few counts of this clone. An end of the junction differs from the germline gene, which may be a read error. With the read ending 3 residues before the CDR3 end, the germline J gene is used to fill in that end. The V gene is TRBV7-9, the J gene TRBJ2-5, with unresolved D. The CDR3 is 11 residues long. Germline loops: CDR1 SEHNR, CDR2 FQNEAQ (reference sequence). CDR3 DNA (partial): TGTTCCAGCAGCCAAAAAGAGACC. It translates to CSSSQKET. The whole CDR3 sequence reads CSSSQKETQYF.

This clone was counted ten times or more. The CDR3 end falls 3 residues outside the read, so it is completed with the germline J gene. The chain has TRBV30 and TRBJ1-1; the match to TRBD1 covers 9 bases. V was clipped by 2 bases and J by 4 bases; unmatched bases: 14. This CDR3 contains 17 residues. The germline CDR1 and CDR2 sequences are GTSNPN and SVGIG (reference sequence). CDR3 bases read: TGTGCCTGGAGTCCTAAGACAGGGGGATTACGGAGCACTGAA. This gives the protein CAWSPKTGGLRSTE. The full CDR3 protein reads CAWSPKTGGLRSTEAFF.

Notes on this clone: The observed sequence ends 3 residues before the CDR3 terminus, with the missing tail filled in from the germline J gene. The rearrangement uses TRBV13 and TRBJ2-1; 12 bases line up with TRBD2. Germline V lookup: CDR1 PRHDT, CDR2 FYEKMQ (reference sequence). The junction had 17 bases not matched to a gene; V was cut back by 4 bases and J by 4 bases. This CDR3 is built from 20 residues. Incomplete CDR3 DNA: TGTGCCAGCAGCTCCCTTGGTGGGACTAGCGGGCAGAAACAGTACAATGAG. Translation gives CASSSLGGTSGQKQYNE. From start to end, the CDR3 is CASSSLGGTSGQKQYNEQFF.

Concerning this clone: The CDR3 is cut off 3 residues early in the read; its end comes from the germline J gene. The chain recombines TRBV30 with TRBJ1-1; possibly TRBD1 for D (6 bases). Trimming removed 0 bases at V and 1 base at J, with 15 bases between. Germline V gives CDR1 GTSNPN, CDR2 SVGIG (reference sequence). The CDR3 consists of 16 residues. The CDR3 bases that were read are TGTGCCTGGAGTGTACTATGGACAGCTCAGAACACTGAA. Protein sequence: CAWSVLWTAQNTE. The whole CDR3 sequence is CAWSVLWTAQNTEAFF.

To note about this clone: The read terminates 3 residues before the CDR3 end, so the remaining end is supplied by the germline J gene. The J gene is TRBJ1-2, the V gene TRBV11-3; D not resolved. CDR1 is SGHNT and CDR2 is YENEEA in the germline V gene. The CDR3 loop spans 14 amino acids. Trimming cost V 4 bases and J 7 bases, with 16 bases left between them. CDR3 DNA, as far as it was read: TGTGCCAGCAGCTCCGAACGTGCCTCTAGTGGC. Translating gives CASSSERASSG. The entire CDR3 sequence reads CASSSERASSGYTF.

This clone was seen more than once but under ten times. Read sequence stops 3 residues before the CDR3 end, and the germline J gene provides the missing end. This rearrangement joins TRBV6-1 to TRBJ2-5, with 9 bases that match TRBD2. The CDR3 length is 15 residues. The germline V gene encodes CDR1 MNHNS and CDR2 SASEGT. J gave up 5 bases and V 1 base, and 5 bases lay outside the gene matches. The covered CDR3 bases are TGTGCCAGCAGTGAAGAAGCGGGGGGTAGGGAGACC. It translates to CASSEEAGGRET. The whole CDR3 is CASSEEAGGRETQYF.

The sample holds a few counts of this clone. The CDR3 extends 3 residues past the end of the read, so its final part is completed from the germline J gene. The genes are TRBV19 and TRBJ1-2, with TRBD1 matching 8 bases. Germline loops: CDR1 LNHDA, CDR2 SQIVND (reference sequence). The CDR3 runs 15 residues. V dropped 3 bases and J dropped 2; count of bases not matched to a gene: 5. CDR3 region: CASSMDREGNYGYTF. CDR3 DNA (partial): TGTGCCAGTAGTATGGACAGGGAGGGCAACTATGGC.

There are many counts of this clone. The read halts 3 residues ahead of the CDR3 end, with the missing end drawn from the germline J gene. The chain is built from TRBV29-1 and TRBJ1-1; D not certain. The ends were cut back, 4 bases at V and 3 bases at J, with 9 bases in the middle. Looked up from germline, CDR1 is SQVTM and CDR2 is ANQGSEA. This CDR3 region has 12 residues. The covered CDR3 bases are TGCAGCGTTGGTCGTACAGACACTGAA. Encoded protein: CSVGRTDTE. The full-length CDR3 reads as CSVGRTDTEAFF.

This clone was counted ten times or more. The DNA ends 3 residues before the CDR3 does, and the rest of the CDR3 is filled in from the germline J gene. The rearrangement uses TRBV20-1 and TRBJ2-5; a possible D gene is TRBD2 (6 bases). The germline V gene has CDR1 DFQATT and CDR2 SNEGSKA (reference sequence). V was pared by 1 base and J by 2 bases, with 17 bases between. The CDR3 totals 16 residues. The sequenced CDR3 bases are TGCAGTGCTAGAGTGGACCCTTTGGGGGGTCAAGAGACC. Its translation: CSARVDPLGGQET. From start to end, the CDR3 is CSARVDPLGGQETQYF.

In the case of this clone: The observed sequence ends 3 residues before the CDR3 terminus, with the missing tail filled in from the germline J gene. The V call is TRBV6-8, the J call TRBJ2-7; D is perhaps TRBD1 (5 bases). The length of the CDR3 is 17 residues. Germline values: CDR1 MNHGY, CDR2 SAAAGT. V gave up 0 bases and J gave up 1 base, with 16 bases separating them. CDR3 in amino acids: CASSYSGKRGRSYEQYF. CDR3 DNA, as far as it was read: TGTGCCAGCAGTTACTCAGGCAAAAGGGGCAGGTCCTACGAG.

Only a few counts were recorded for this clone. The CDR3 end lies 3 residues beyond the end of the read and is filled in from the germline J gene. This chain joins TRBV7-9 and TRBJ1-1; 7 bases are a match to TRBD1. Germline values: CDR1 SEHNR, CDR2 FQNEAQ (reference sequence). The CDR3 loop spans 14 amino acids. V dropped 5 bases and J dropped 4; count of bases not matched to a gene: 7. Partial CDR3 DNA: TGTGCCAGCAGCCTGGGACAGCCCGTCACTGAA. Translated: CASSLGQPVTE. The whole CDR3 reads CASSLGQPVTEAFF.

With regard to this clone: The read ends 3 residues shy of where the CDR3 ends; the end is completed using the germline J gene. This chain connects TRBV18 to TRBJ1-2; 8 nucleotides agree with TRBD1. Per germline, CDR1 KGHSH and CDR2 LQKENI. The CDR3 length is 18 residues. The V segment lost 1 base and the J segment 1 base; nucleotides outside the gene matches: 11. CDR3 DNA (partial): TGTGCCAGCTCACCACGGGTCGGTACAGGGGGTTATAACTATGGC. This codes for CASSPRVGTGGYNYG. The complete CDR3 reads CASSPRVGTGGYNYGYTF. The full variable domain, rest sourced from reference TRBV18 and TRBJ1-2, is NAGVMQNPRHLVRRRGQEARLRCSPMKGHSHVYWYRQLPEEGLKFMVYLQKENIIDESGMPKERFSAEFPKEGPSILRIQQVVRGDSAAYFCASSPRVGTGGYNYGYTFGSGTRLTVV.

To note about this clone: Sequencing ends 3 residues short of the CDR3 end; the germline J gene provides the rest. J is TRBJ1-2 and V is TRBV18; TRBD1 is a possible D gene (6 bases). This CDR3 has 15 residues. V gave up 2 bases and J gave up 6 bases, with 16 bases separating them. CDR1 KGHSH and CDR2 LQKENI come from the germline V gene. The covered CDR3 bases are TGTGCCAGCTCACCAAACGTGAAACAGGGAAATGGC. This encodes CASSPNVKQGNG. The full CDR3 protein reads CASSPNVKQGNGYTF.

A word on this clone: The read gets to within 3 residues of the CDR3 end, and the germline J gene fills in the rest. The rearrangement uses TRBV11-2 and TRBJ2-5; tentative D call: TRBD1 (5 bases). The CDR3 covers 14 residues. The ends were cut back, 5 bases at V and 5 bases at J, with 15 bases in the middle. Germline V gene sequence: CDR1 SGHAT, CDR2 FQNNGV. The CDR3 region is CASSPGQGLETQYF. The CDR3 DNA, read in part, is TGTGCCAGCAGCCCCGGCCAGGGCTTGGAGACC.

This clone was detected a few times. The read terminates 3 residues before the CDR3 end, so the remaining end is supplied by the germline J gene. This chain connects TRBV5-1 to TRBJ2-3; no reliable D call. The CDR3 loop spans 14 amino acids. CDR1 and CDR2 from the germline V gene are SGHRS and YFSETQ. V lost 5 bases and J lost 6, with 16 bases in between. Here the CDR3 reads CASSPTAVPDTQYF. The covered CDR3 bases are TGCGCCAGCAGTCCAACGGCGGTTCCTGATACG.

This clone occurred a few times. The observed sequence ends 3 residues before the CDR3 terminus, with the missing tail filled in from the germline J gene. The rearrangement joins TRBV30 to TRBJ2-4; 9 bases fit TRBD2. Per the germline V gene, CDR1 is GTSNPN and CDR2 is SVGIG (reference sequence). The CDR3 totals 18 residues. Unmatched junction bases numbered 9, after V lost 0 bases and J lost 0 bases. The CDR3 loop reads CAWSVPSGGPRAKNIQYF. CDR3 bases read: TGTGCCTGGAGTGTACCCAGCGGGGGGCCCCGAGCCAAAAACATT. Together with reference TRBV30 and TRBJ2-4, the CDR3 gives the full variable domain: SQTIHQWPATLVQPVGSPLSLECTVEGTSNPNLYWYRQAAGRGLQLLFYSVGIGQISSEVPQNLSASRPQDRQFILSSKKLLLSDSGFYLCAWSVPSGGPRAKNIQYFGAGTRLSVL.

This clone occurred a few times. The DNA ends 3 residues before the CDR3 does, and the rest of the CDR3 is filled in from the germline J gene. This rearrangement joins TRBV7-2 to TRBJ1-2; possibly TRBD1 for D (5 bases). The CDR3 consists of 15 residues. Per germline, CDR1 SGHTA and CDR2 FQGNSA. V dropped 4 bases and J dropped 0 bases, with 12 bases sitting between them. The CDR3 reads CASSSTGLPNYGYTF. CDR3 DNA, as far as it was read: TGTGCCAGCAGCTCAACGGGACTGCCTAACTATGGC.

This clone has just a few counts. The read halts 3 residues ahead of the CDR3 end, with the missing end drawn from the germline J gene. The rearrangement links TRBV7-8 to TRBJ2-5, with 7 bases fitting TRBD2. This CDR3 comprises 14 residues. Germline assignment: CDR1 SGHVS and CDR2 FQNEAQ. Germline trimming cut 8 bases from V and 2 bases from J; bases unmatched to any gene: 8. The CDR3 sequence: CASSGAAGQETQYF. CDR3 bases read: TGTGCCAGCTCCGGGGCAGCGGGGCAAGAGACC. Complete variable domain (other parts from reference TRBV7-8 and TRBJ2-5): GAGVSQSPRYKVAKRGQDVALRCDPISGHVSLFWYQQALGQGPEFLTYFQNEAQLDKSGLPSDRFFAERPEGSVSTLKIQRTQQEDSAVYLCASSGAAGQETQYFGPGTRLLVL.

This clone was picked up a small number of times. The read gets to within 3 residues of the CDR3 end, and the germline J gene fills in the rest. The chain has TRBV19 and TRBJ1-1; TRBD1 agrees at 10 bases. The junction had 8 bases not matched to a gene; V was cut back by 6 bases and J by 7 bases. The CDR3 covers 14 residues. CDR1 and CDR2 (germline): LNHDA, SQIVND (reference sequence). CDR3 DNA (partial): TGTGCCAGTAGAAAACCGGGACAGGGGCTTGAA. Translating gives CASRKPGQGLE. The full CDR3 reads CASRKPGQGLEAFF.